This T cell receptor beta chain stems from a study of blood T cell repertoires in COVID-19. For the study at large: Samples of COVID-19 (acute and convalescent) were obtained from the United States, Italy and Spain.

Germline CDR1 is LNHNV and CDR2 is YYDKDF (reference sequence). The CDR3 covers 16 residues. The trim removed 2 bases at V and 3 bases at J, leaving 6 bases unmatched. This clone was seen a few times. Generated by immunoSEQ multiplex PCR, the TCRdb table keeps only in-frame clones and is missing some. The sample lists roughly 15,000 clones, around nine tenths occurring once. Material for sequencing was peripheral blood. The receptor was derived from a human donor with active COVID-19. The donor label of this sample is uncertain. The chain combines TRBV15 with TRBJ1-5, with 8 bases that match TRBD1. CDR3 DNA: TGTGCCACCAGCAGACGTGACAGGGGCTACAATCAGCCCCAGCATTTT. This codes for CATSRRDRGYNQPQHF.